This entry lists 20 T cell receptor beta chains sequenced from one sample in a study of spatial heterogeneity in lung cancer. TCRdb reprocessed the 5' RACE reads via MiXCR and lists one record per CDR3 protein. The sample includes approximately 49,000 distinct CDR3 sequences, about 5.8% seen only once; the top ten take around 10%. Specified time point: sample taken at primary tumor resection. This specimen consisted of PBMCs, obtained at surgery. The receptors here all came from a male donor with early-stage non-small cell lung cancer.

This clonotype was seen repeatedly, ten times or more. The gene calls are TRBV2 and TRBJ1-1, with D possibly TRBD1 on 5 matching bases. The CDR3 is made up of 13 amino acids. CDR1 SNHLY and CDR2 FYNNEI come from the germline V gene. The V gene lost 10 bases and the J gene lost 4 bases, with 16 bases spanning the gap. CDR3 nucleotides: TGTGCCATCCACAGGAGCAAGAGCACTGAAGCTTTCTTT. Amino acid sequence: CAIHRSKSTEAFF.

On this clonotype itself: A much bigger clone sits one base away, suggesting this may be a read error. The V call is TRBV29-1, the J call TRBJ2-1, with D possibly matching TRBD2 (5 bases). CDR3 length equals 15 residues. The germline CDR1 and CDR2 sequences are SQVTM and ANQGSEA. The CDR3 DNA is TGCAGCGTTTTAGTGGGAGCCGCCTCCAACAATGAGCAGTTCTTC. The encoded protein is CSVLVGAASNNEQFF.

This clonotype was seen at least ten times. The chain links TRBV5-1 to TRBJ1-1; TRBD1 matches at 8 bases. This CDR3 is built from 13 residues. The germline CDR1 and CDR2 sequences are SGHRS and YFSETQ. J was trimmed by 4 bases and V by 4 bases; bases with no gene match: 3. The CDR3 region has the DNA TGCGCCAGCAGCAAGGACAGGGCCACTGAAGCTTTCTTT. Its protein product is CASSKDRATEAFF.

In this sample, this clonotype turned up many times. This chain connects TRBV12-5 to TRBJ1-5; D uncertain. There are 14 residues in the CDR3. CDR1 is LGHNT, CDR2 FRNRAP, per germline. Deletions cut 5 bases from V and 3 bases from J, with 11 bases between. The CDR3 bases are TGTGCTAGTGGTATTCAGGTTTCCAATCAGCCCCAGCATTTT. It translates to CASGIQVSNQPQHF.

This clonotype was found many times. This rearrangement joins TRBV15 to TRBJ2-7; possible D gene TRBD2, 5 bases. The CDR3 is made up of 15 amino acids. Germline V gives CDR1 LNHNV, CDR2 YYDKDF (reference sequence). With 1 base removed from V and 5 bases from J, the gap between germline ends came to 15 bases. The CDR3 DNA reads as TGTGCCACCAGCAGAGTTCCTAGCCAACCCCACGAGCAGTACTTC. Translated: CATSRVPSQPHEQYF.

In this sample, this clonotype turned up many times. The genes are TRBV28 and TRBJ1-1; D is ambiguous. Germline CDR1 reads MDHEN; CDR2 reads SYDVKM. The germline V and J ends were trimmed by 2 bases and 4 bases, with 5 bases remaining between them. The CDR3 length is 12 residues. Here the CDR3 reads CASSLAPTEAFF. CDR3 DNA sequence: TGTGCCAGCAGTTTAGCCCCCACTGAAGCTTTCTTT.

The chain combines TRBV7-9 with TRBJ1-6, with D tentatively TRBD1 (6 bases). Trimming removed 5 bases from V and 3 bases from J, with 14 bases in between. The germline CDR1 and CDR2 sequences are SEHNR and FQNEAQ (reference sequence). The CDR3 totals 16 residues. The CDR3 DNA sequence: TGTGCCAGCAGCCAATTAGGGGGTTTCTATAATTCACCCCTCCACTTT. Its protein product is CASSQLGGFYNSPLHF.

Many counts were recorded for this clonotype. The CDR3 spells CASSSGNNSPLHF. The CDR3 region has the DNA TGTGCCAGCTCGTCGGGAAATAATTCACCCCTCCACTTT. V gene TRBV6-1 combines with J gene TRBJ1-6, with D unresolved. Per germline, CDR1 MNHNS and CDR2 SASEGT. The V end lost 8 bases, the J end lost 5 bases, and 10 bases lay between the germline ends. This CDR3 comprises 13 residues.

This clonotype has ten or more counts. In nucleotides, the CDR3 is TGTGCCAGCAGACCTGGGGACTATGGCTACACCTTC. Translating it yields CASRPGDYGYTF. The J gene is TRBJ1-2, the V gene TRBV6-6; D ambiguous. The CDR3 has 12 amino acids. The germline V gene encodes CDR1 MNHNY and CDR2 SVGAGI (reference sequence). Deletions cut 6 bases from V and 3 bases from J, with 8 bases between.

This clonotype has ten or more counts. The chain is built from TRBV7-6 and TRBJ2-7, with D hard to call. The V gene's germline CDR1 is SGHVS and CDR2 FNYEAQ. The CDR3 length is 16 residues. V dropped 5 bases and J dropped 7 bases, with 24 bases sitting between them. The CDR3 coding sequence is TGTGCCAGCAGCATTTATGAAGGCGGCGTCCTACGGGAGCAGTACTTC. This encodes CASSIYEGGVLREQYF.

V and J are TRBV3-1 and TRBJ2-7; 7 nucleotides agree with TRBD1. Germline-derived CDR1 and CDR2 are LGHDT and YNNKEL (reference sequence). The V and J ends lost 3 bases and 4 bases, in that order; junction bases with no gene match: 9. This CDR3 comprises 15 residues. CDR3 DNA: TGTGCCAGCAGCCAGTTCGACAGGGCGGTGTACGAGCAGTACTTC. Its protein product is CASSQFDRAVYEQYF.

This clonotype was counted between two and nine times. The chain combines TRBV20-1 with TRBJ2-7; 7 nucleotides match TRBD2. The V and J ends lost 3 bases and 3 bases, in that order; junction bases with no gene match: 8. The CDR3 is 14 residues long. The V gene's germline CDR1 is DFQATT and CDR2 SNEGSKA (reference sequence). CDR3 sequence reads: CSASLGGMLYEQYF. CDR3 bases: TGCAGTGCTAGCCTGGGAGGGATGCTCTACGAGCAGTACTTC.

The table lists this clonotype with many counts. The V call is TRBV3-1, the J call TRBJ1-5, with D perhaps matching TRBD1 (5 bases). From germline, CDR1 is LGHDT and CDR2 YNNKEL (reference sequence). The CDR3 is made up of 15 amino acids. Trimming shortened V by 0 bases and J by 11 bases, and 17 bases separated the two germline ends. The CDR3 loop is CASSQDHAQGRAQHF. CDR3 in DNA: TGTGCCAGCAGCCAAGATCACGCCCAGGGTCGAGCCCAGCATTTT.

The gene calls are TRBV15 and TRBJ2-3, with D uncertain. Trimming removed 2 bases at V and 5 bases at J, with 11 bases between. The V gene's germline CDR1 is LNHNV and CDR2 YYDKDF (reference sequence). The CDR3 is 14 residues long. The CDR3 DNA is TGTGCCACCAGCAGAACCCCTCCGCGAGATACGCAGTATTTT. This sequence encodes CATSRTPPRDTQYF.

The sample holds many counts of this clonotype. The V gene is TRBV7-8, the J gene TRBJ2-1; 7 bases are a match to TRBD2. The V and J ends lost 1 base and 0 bases, in that order; junction bases with no gene match: 3. This CDR3 contains 16 residues. CDR1 SGHVS and CDR2 FQNEAQ come from the germline V gene. The CDR3 coding sequence is TGTGCCAGCAGCTTAGTCTCGGGAGGCTCCTACAATGAGCAGTTCTTC. Protein: CASSLVSGGSYNEQFF.

In its sample, this clonotype was seen many times. The V call is TRBV25-1, the J call TRBJ2-7, with 7 bases aligning to TRBD2. The CDR3 has 17 residues. V was pared by 5 bases and J by 7 bases, with 20 bases of the junction left unmatched. Germline CDR1 is MGHDK and CDR2 is SYGVNS. CDR3 amino acids: CASSSEGHQLAPKEQYF. Written as DNA, the CDR3 is TGTGCCAGCAGTTCCGAGGGGCACCAACTAGCGCCCAAGGAGCAGTACTTC.

This clonotype was counted at least ten times. The chain joins TRBV7-8 to TRBJ1-2; D unclear. This CDR3 spans 15 amino acids. Trimming shortened V by 3 bases and J by 2 bases, and 13 bases separated the two germline ends. CDR1 is SGHVS and CDR2 is FQNEAQ in the germline V gene. The CDR3 coding sequence is TGTGCCAGCAGCTTGTCCACGGCCGTAAACTATGGCTACACCTTC. Its protein is CASSLSTAVNYGYTF.

V and J are TRBV7-2 and TRBJ2-7, with D possibly being TRBD1 or TRBD2 (5 bases each). The V and J ends lost 3 bases and 3 bases respectively, with 12 bases between them. Germline V gene sequence: CDR1 SGHTA, CDR2 FQGNSA. This CDR3 is built from 14 residues. CDR3 bases: TGTGCCAGCAGCTTTGGGACCCGGGGCTACGAGCAGTACTTC. As protein: CASSFGTRGYEQYF.

Ten or more counts support this clonotype. This chain links TRBV29-1 with TRBJ1-1; 9 positions match TRBD1. Unmatched junction bases numbered 10, after V lost 4 bases and J lost 4 bases. The germline V gene has CDR1 SQVTM and CDR2 ANQGSEA. The CDR3 is made up of 15 amino acids. This CDR3 reads CSVGFYRGRITEAFF. CDR3 DNA sequence: TGCAGCGTTGGGTTTTACAGGGGGCGGATCACTGAAGCTTTCTTT. Supplemented by reference TRBV29-1 and TRBJ1-1, the full variable domain reads SAVISQKPSRDICQRGTSLTIQCQVDSQVTMMFWYRQQPGQSLTLIATANQGSEATYESGFVIDKFPISRPNLTFSTLTVSNMSPEDSSIYLCSVGFYRGRITEAFFGQGTRLTVV.

To note about this clonotype: The junction shows a germline mismatch at one end, possibly a read error. This chain uses TRBV12-3 or TRBV12-4 with TRBJ2-7; 8 bases agree with TRBD2. CDR3 length equals 11 residues. Here the CDR3 reads CANSPGTRQYF. The CDR3 DNA sequence: TGTGCCAACAGTCCCGGGACTAGGCAGTACTTC.